The TCR beta chain described here comes from a study of T cells in Graves' hyperthyroidism and ophthalmopathy. RNA transcripts were the template for amplifying TCR beta CDR3 regions. The HTBI set primed first-round TCR CDR3 RT-PCR. TCRdb analysed the multiplex PCR reads with MiXCR anew, one entry per CDR3 protein. Of 300,000 or so distinct CDR3 sequences in the sample, over 15% were seen once. Trimming pared 3 bases from V and 7 bases from J, leaving 7 bases between. This CDR3 contains 12 residues. In germline, CDR1 is SGHRS, CDR2 YFSETQ. In regard to this clonotype: This may stem from a read error, because a much larger clone lies one nucleotide away.

It was considered stable Graves' hyperthyroidism when ophthalmopathy did not progress within 18 months. Thyroid ultrasound and orbital computed tomography, with clinical symptoms and serum thyroxine and TRAb, informed diagnoses. The sequence was collected from a woman aged 50 to 60 with Graves' hyperthyroidism. Specimen: blood. The chain is built from TRBV5-1 and TRBJ1-4; D not resolved. CDR3 residues: CASSSVGEKLFF. CDR3 coding DNA: TGCGCCAGCAGCTCGGTGGGTGAAAAACTGTTTTTT. Complete variable domain (other parts from reference TRBV5-1 and TRBJ1-4): KAGVTQTPRYLIKTRGQQVTLSCSPISGHRSVSWYQQTPGQGLQFLFEYFSETQRNKGNFPGRFSGRQFSNSRSEMNVSTLELGDSALYLCASSSVGEKLFFGSGTQLSVL.